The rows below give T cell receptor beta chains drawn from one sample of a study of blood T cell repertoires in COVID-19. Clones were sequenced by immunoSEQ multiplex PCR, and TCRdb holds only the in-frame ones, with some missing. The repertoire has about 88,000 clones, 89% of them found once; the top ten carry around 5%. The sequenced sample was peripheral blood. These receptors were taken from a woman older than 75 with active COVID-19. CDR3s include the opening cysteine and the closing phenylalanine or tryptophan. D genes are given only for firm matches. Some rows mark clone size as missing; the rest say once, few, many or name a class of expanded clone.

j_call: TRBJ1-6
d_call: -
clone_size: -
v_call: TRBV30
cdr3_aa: CAWSVQGNSPLHF
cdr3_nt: TGTGCCTGGAGTGTACAGGGTAATTCACCCCTCCACTTT

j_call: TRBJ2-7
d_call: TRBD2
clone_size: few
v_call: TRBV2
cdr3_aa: CASSEDFGRGRKHF
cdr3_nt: TGTGCCAGCAGTGAGGATTTCGGGAGGGGACGAAAGCACTTC

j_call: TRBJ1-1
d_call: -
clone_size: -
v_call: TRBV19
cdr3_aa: CASSNPEDTEAFF
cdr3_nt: TGTGCCAGTAGTAACCCAGAAGACACTGAAGCTTTCTTT

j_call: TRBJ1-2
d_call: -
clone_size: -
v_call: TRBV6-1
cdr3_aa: CASSDGQRLYGYTF
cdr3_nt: TGTGCCAGCAGTGACGGACAGAGACTCTATGGCTACACCTTC

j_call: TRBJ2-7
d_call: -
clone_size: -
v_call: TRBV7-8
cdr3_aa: CASSSLRDAYEQYF
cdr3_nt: TGTGCCAGCAGCTCCCTGAGGGATGCGTACGAGCAGTACTTC

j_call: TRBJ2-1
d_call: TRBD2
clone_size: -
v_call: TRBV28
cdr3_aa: CASSRGLAGYNEQFF
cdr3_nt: TGTGCCAGCAGTCGGGGACTAGCGGGATACAATGAGCAGTTCTTC

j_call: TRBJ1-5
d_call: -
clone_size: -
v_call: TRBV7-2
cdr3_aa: CASSFVENQPQHF
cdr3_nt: TGTGCCAGCAGCTTTGTGGAGAATCAGCCCCAGCATTTT

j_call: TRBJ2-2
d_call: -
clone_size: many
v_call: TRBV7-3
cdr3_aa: CASSLLATGELFF
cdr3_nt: TGTGCCAGCAGCTTACTAGCGACCGGGGAGCTGTTTTTT

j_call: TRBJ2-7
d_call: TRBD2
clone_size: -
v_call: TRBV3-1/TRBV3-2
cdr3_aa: CASTQSGSSYEQYF
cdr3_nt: TGTGCCAGCACCCAAAGCGGGAGCTCCTACGAGCAGTACTTC

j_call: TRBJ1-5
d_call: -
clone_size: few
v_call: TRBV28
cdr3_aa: CASSARSLYSNQPQHF
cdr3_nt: TGTGCCAGCAGTGCTAGGTCGCTTTATAGCAATCAGCCCCAGCATTTT

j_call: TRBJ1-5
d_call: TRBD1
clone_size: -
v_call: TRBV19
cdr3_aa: CASSIAPGQIAEPQHF
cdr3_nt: TGTGCCAGTAGTATAGCACCGGGACAGATAGCAGAGCCCCAGCATTTT

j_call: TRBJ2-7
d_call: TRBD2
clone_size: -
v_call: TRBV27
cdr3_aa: CASSSPLSGRPYEQYF
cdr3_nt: TGTGCCAGCAGTTCTCCCCTAAGCGGGAGACCCTACGAGCAGTACTTC

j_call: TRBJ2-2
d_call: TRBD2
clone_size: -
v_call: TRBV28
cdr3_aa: CASSPQLAGVVTGELFF
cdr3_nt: TGTGCCAGCAGTCCCCAACTAGCGGGAGTTGTGACCGGGGAGCTGTTTTTT

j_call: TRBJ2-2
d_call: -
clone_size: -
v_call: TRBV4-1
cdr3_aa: CASSQVGGLFF
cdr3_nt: TGCGCCAGCAGCCAAGTTGGGGGCCTGTTTTTT

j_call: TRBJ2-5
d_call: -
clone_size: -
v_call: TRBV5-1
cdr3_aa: CASSLLQTQETQYF
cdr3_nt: TGCGCCAGCAGCTTGCTACAGACCCAAGAGACCCAGTACTTC

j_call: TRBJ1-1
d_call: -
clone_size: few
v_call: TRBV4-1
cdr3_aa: CASSPPGGMNTEAFF
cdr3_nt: TGCGCCAGCAGCCCCCCCGGGGGGATGAACACTGAAGCTTTCTTT

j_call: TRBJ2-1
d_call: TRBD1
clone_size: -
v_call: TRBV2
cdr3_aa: CASRGQGPVNEQFF
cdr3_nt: TGTGCCAGCAGGGGACAGGGCCCCGTCAATGAGCAGTTCTTC

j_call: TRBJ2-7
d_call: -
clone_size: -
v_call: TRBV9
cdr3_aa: CASSVGVSSYEQYF
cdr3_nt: TGTGCCAGCAGCGTAGGTGTCAGTTCCTACGAGCAGTACTTC

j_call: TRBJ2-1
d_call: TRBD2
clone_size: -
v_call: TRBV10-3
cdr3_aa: CAISDPSGDNEQFF
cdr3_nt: TGTGCCATCAGTGATCCTAGCGGGGACAATGAGCAGTTCTTC

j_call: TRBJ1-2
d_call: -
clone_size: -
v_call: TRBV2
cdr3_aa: CASSEEGVHTF
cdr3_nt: TGTGCCAGCAGTGAAGAAGGGGTTCACACCTTC

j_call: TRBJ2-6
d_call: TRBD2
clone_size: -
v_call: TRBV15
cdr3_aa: CATSRPPSGTTLSGANVLTF
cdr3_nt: TGTGCCACCAGCAGACCCCCCAGCGGGACTACGCTTTCTGGGGCCAACGTCCTGACTTTC

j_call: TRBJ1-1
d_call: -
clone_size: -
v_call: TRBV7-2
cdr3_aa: CASSLVSQKPTEAFF
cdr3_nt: TGTGCCAGCAGCTTAGTATCACAGAAGCCCACTGAAGCTTTCTTT

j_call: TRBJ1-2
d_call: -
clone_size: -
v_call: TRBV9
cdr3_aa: CASSVGHSNYGYTF
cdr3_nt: TGTGCCAGCAGCGTGGGACATTCTAACTATGGCTACACCTTC